Below, 30 T cell receptor beta chains from the same sample are listed, as sequenced in a study of read filtering for tumor transcriptome and immune sequencing. This library used roughly 400 ng RNA and molecular barcoded adaptors spanning alpha/delta and beta/gamma chains. Each CDR3 protein is one row after TCRdb ran MiXCR on the reads. The data hold about 57,000 distinct CDR3 sequences, with around 20% observed a single time. Sequenced input: a population of CD138-negative cells sorted from bone marrow. Every receptor here comes from a donor aged 40 or older with multiple myeloma.

V gene TRBV2 combines with J gene TRBJ1-4, with D tentatively TRBD1 (5 bases). Germline V gene data show CDR1 as SNHLY and CDR2 as FYNNEI. The V and J ends lost 3 bases and 5 bases respectively, with 10 bases between them. This CDR3 contains 14 residues. The CDR3, as DNA: TGTGCCAGCAGTGAGGGACTCGGGAATGAAAAACTGTTTTTT. It yields the protein CASSEGLGNEKLFF.

This rearrangement joins TRBV14 to TRBJ2-7, with 7 nucleotides matching TRBD1. The CDR3 sequence is 15 residues long. Germline lookup yields CDR1 SGHDN and CDR2 FVKESK. Losses at the gene ends were 3 bases for V and 5 bases for J; bases not matched to a gene: 10. This CDR3 is CASSHGETGWNEQYF. CDR3 DNA: TGTGCCAGCAGCCACGGCGAGACAGGGTGGAACGAGCAGTACTTC.

This clonotype was observed at least ten times. The chain has TRBV5-4 and TRBJ1-1, with D hard to call. CDR1 is SGHNT, CDR2 YYREEE, per germline (reference sequence). This CDR3 is built from 14 residues. The V end lost 5 bases, the J end lost 0 bases, and 11 bases lay between the germline ends. Here the CDR3 reads CASRSTGMNTEAFF. CDR3 bases: TGTGCCAGCAGATCGACGGGGATGAACACTGAAGCTTTCTTT.

This clonotype was observed many times. The V and J genes are TRBV5-1 and TRBJ2-2, with D hard to call. The CDR3 is made up of 13 amino acids. Germline V gene sequence: CDR1 SGHRS, CDR2 YFSETQ. The V gene lost 0 bases and the J gene lost 6 bases, with 6 bases spanning the gap. DNA of the CDR3: TGCGCCAGCAGCTTGGGAGCGCCCGGGGAGCTGTTTTTT. This codes for CASSLGAPGELFF.

This clonotype came up a few times. The chain is built from TRBV4-1 and TRBJ1-2, with D uncertain. CDR1 MGHRA and CDR2 YSYEKL come from the germline V gene. V lost 4 bases, J lost 0 bases, and 15 bases lay in between. The CDR3 has 16 residues. In nucleotides, the CDR3 is TGCGCCAGCAGCCTCCAGGACGGATCAGCTAACTATGGCTACACCTTC. Protein sequence: CASSLQDGSANYGYTF.

This clonotype was seen ten or more times. V gene TRBV12-3 or TRBV12-4 combines with J gene TRBJ2-1; 8 bases agree with TRBD2. The CDR3 has 15 residues. V shed 6 bases and J 5 bases; nucleotides not matched to a gene: 9. The CDR3 loop is CASRTPGLEHNEQFF. For the CDR3, the DNA is TGTGCCAGCAGGACTCCGGGACTAGAGCACAATGAGCAGTTCTTC.

This clonotype has a count of ten or more. The gene calls are TRBV5-5 and TRBJ2-2, with D unclear. Germline V gene data show CDR1 as SGHKS and CDR2 as YYEKEE (reference sequence). This CDR3 region has 12 residues. Trimming removed 3 bases at V and 0 bases at J, with 0 bases between. The CDR3 nucleotides are TGTGCCAGCAGCTCGAACACCGGGGAGCTGTTTTTT. This codes for CASSSNTGELFF.

In the case of this clonotype: A clone one base away is much larger, so this may be a read error. The chain is built from TRBV29-1 and TRBJ1-2; D ambiguous. Germline V gives CDR1 SQVTM, CDR2 ANQGSEA. The length of the CDR3 is 13 residues. The CDR3 region is CSVEHGTNCGYTF. CDR3 sequence (DNA): TGCAGCGTTGAACACGGAACCAACTGTGGCTACACCTTC.

In this sample, this clonotype is medium-sized. The chain couples TRBV11-3 to TRBJ2-1, with D hard to call. CDR3 length: 15 amino acids. Germline lookup yields CDR1 SGHNT and CDR2 YENEEA. The germline V and J ends were trimmed by 1 base and 0 bases, with 7 bases remaining between them. The CDR3 loop reads CASSLAQSSYNEQFF. CDR3 nucleotide sequence: TGTGCCAGCAGCTTAGCTCAAAGCTCCTACAATGAGCAGTTCTTC.

This clonotype has ten or more counts. The rearrangement joins TRBV20-1 to TRBJ1-1, with D maybe TRBD1 (5 bases). The CDR3 spans 11 residues. Germline V lookup: CDR1 DFQATT, CDR2 SNEGSKA (reference sequence). V was cut by 5 bases and J by 8 bases, with 12 bases left in between. The CDR3 DNA reads TGCAGTGCTCCTGCCAAGGGGGAAGCTTTCTTT. Translating gives CSAPAKGEAFF.

This chain joins TRBV19 and TRBJ1-3; D uncertain. Germline assignment: CDR1 LNHDA and CDR2 SQIVND (reference sequence). This CDR3 spans 16 amino acids. Trimming took off 9 bases at V and 2 bases at J, with 20 bases between the two ends. The CDR3 bases are TGTGCCAGCGATGGAAGTTTTGGGCCTCCTGGAAACACCATATATTTT. It codes for CASDGSFGPPGNTIYF.

This clonotype was observed a handful of times. The chain employs TRBV3-1 and TRBJ2-5; D not certain. The CDR3 loop spans 15 amino acids. V lost 0 bases to trimming and J lost 4 bases, with 12 bases between them. Germline V lookup: CDR1 LGHDT, CDR2 YNNKEL (reference sequence). The CDR3 DNA sequence: TGTGCCAGCAGCCAAGATCTGGGGAAAGGAGAGACCCAGTACTTC. It codes for CASSQDLGKGETQYF.

This clonotype has ten or more counts. The genes are TRBV29-1 and TRBJ1-2; D is perhaps TRBD1 (6 bases). Trimming took off 6 bases at V and 13 bases at J, with 18 bases between the two ends. Germline assignment: CDR1 SQVTM and CDR2 ANQGSEA. The CDR3 sequence is 11 residues long. The CDR3 DNA sequence: TGCAGCGTGGACCGGACAGAAGTAATCACCTTC. Translating it yields CSVDRTEVITF.

This clonotype appeared once. This likely came from a read error, as a far larger clone is one base away. The rearrangement uses TRBV7-3 and TRBJ2-1; tentative D call: TRBD2 (6 bases). CDR1 and CDR2 from the germline V gene are SGHTA and FQGTGA. CDR3 size: 18 residues. This CDR3 reads CASSFRASATSTYKEQFF. In DNA form, the CDR3 reads TGTGCCAGCAGCTTTCGCGCTAGCGCAACTTCTACCTACAAGGAGCAGTTCTTC.

This clonotype showed up many times. This sequence joins TRBV20-1 and TRBJ2-7, with a possible D match to TRBD1 (5 bases). V was clipped by 6 bases and J by 6 bases, with 24 bases between them. CDR3 length equals 15 residues. Germline CDR1 is DFQATT and CDR2 is SNEGSKA (reference sequence). CDR3 in amino acids: CSAEYILGRVGEQYF. The CDR3 DNA is TGCAGTGCCGAATATATTCTGGGCAGGGTGGGCGAGCAGTACTTC.

This clonotype was counted only a few times. This rearrangement joins TRBV5-1 to TRBJ1-2; tentatively, D is TRBD1 (6 bases). This CDR3 has 12 residues. Germline V lookup: CDR1 SGHRS, CDR2 YFSETQ. The V and J ends lost 4 bases and 4 bases respectively, with 8 bases between them. CDR3 in amino acids: CASSTDSYGYTF. The CDR3 DNA reads as TGCGCCAGCAGCACGGACAGCTATGGCTACACCTTC.

This clonotype was recorded at least ten times. V and J are TRBV25-1 and TRBJ2-2; 8 nucleotides align to TRBD2. J lost 1 base, V lost 3 bases, and 1 base had no gene match. The CDR3 covers 15 residues. CDR1 is MGHDK, CDR2 SYGVNS, per germline. The chain's CDR3 is CASSDSGKNTGELFF. The DNA of the CDR3 is TGTGCCAGCAGTGATAGCGGGAAGAACACCGGGGAGCTGTTTTTT. Drawing the rest from reference TRBV25-1 and TRBJ2-2, the complete variable domain is EADIYQTPRYLVIGTGKKITLECSQTMGHDKMYWYQQDPGMELHLIHYSYGVNSTEKGDLSSESTVSRIRTEHFPLTLESARPSHTSQYLCASSDSGKNTGELFFGEGSRLTVL.

This clonotype was counted many times. V gene TRBV5-4 combines with J gene TRBJ2-7, with D perhaps given as TRBD1 or TRBD2 (5 bases each). The CDR3 extends over 15 amino acids. Germline CDR1 reads SGHNT; CDR2 reads YYREEE (reference sequence). Trimming removed 4 bases at V and 0 bases at J, with 14 bases between. CDR3 DNA sequence: TGTGCCAGCAGCCCCCGGGACCGGAGCTCCTACGAGCAGTACTTC. This sequence encodes CASSPRDRSSYEQYF.

This clonotype was observed a few times. V and J are TRBV7-6 and TRBJ2-7; TRBD2 aligns across 9 bases. This CDR3 has 17 residues. Trimming cost V 5 bases and J 3 bases; bases outside gene matches: 14. Germline CDR1 is SGHVS and CDR2 is FNYEAQ. CDR3 sequence (DNA): TGTGCCAGCAGCCCCTACCCGACAGCGGGGGGTAACTACGAGCAGTACTTC. Translation: CASSPYPTAGGNYEQYF.

The rearrangement joins TRBV27 to TRBJ2-7, with D perhaps TRBD2 (5 bases). V lost 5 bases and J 2 bases, leaving 13 bases between the germline ends. This CDR3 spans 14 amino acids. Per germline, CDR1 MNHEY and CDR2 SMNVEV (reference sequence). The CDR3 region is CASSQAREAYEQYF. CDR3 in DNA: TGTGCCAGCAGTCAAGCCCGGGAAGCCTACGAGCAGTACTTC.

This clonotype was counted many times. Here the CDR3 DNA reads TGTGCCAGCTCACGGGCCAGCACAGATACGCAGTATTTT. It encodes CASSRASTDTQYF. V and J are TRBV18 and TRBJ2-3; D not certain. The V gene lost 4 bases and the J gene lost 0 bases, with 5 bases spanning the gap. The CDR3 totals 13 residues. Germline V gene lookup returns CDR1 KGHSH and CDR2 LQKENI.

This clonotype was picked up many times. The J gene is TRBJ2-1, the V gene TRBV7-3; 9 positions agree with TRBD2. Germline V gene lookup returns CDR1 SGHTA and CDR2 FQGTGA. The CDR3 has 14 amino acids. The V and J ends lost 8 bases and 6 bases, in that order; junction bases with no gene match: 8. The CDR3 protein is CASGPGLATNEQFF. The CDR3 DNA sequence: TGTGCCAGCGGACCGGGACTAGCCACCAATGAGCAGTTCTTC.

As regards this clonotype: This sequence may be a read error, since a much larger clone differs from it by one base. The rearrangement links TRBV19 to TRBJ2-1, with D unclear. This CDR3 is built from 10 residues. Germline CDR1 and CDR2: LNHDA and SQIVND (reference sequence). The CDR3 sequence is CATPPGQQSF. In DNA, the CDR3 is TGTGCCACCCCGCCCGGGCAGCAGTCCTTC. Complete variable domain (other parts from reference TRBV19 and TRBJ2-1): DGGITQSPKYLFRKEGQNVTLSCEQNLNHDAMYWYRQDPGQGLRLIYYSQIVNDFQKGDIAEGYSVSREKKESFPLTVTSAQKNPTAFYLCATPPGQQSFGPGTRLTVL.

A note on this clonotype: Since a much larger clone is just one base distant, this may be a read error. J is TRBJ2-1 and V is TRBV11-2, with D possibly being TRBD1 or TRBD2 (6 bases each). CDR3 size: 13 residues. Germline values: CDR1 SGHAT, CDR2 FQNNGV. The CDR3 protein is CAGGRAYGNEQLF. The CDR3 nucleotides are TGTGCCGGGGGGCGGGCGTACGGCAATGAGCAGCTCTTC.

The gene calls are TRBV24-1 and TRBJ2-5; TRBD1 matches at 7 bases. Trimming at V came to 5 bases and at J to 5 bases, leaving 10 bases not matched to a gene. CDR1 is KGHDR, CDR2 SFDVKD, per germline. The CDR3 has 15 amino acids. The CDR3 coding sequence is TGTGCCACCAGTGGTTCTAAGGGGGCGAGGGAGACCCAGTACTTC. It is translated as CATSGSKGARETQYF.

This clonotype was counted many times. The V and J genes are TRBV20-1 and TRBJ2-7, with D possibly TRBD2 on 6 matching bases. This CDR3 is 18 amino acids long. Deletions cut 3 bases from V and 0 bases from J, with 24 bases between. Per the germline V gene, CDR1 is DFQATT and CDR2 is SNEGSKA (reference sequence). CDR3 in amino acids: CSASLQGFGGLSSYEQYF. CDR3 sequence (DNA): TGCAGTGCTAGTCTTCAGGGATTCGGGGGACTGAGCTCCTACGAGCAGTACTTC.

This clonotype was seen repeatedly, ten times or more. This rearrangement joins TRBV7-6 to TRBJ2-3; 15 positions match TRBD2. Germline V gene sequence: CDR1 SGHVS, CDR2 FNYEAQ. The ends lost 3 bases at V and 3 bases at J; junction bases unmatched: 7. CDR3 length: 18 residues. In DNA, the CDR3 is TGTGCCAGCAGCTTTGGACTAGCGGGGGGGCAGAGGACAGATACGCAGTATTTT. This sequence encodes CASSFGLAGGQRTDTQYF.

Ten or more counts support this clonotype. The chain recombines TRBV6-1 with TRBJ2-7, with D unclear. V was pared by 2 bases and J by 2 bases, with 7 bases between. CDR1 and CDR2 (germline): MNHNS, SASEGT. The CDR3 loop spans 13 amino acids. In DNA, the CDR3 is TGTGCCAGCAGTGAACAGCAAACCTACGAGCAGTACTTC. Amino acids: CASSEQQTYEQYF.

This clonotype was counted at least ten times. The chain combines TRBV29-1 with TRBJ2-3; no reliable D call. Germline V gives CDR1 SQVTM, CDR2 ANQGSEA. Trimming stripped 1 base from V and 1 base from J, with 12 bases between. This CDR3 is 15 amino acids long. The CDR3 spells CSVEGAVVGTDTQYF. The CDR3 nucleotides are TGCAGCGTTGAAGGGGCCGTGGTCGGCACAGATACGCAGTATTTT.

At least ten counts were recorded for this clonotype. V is TRBV29-1 and J is TRBJ2-1; 11 bases map to TRBD2. Trimming removed 6 bases from V and 0 bases from J; junction bases left unmatched: 4. Per germline, CDR1 SQVTM and CDR2 ANQGSEA. The CDR3 totals 15 residues. The CDR3 protein is CSVATSGGSYNEQFF. Here the CDR3 DNA reads TGCAGCGTAGCAACTAGCGGGGGCTCCTACAATGAGCAGTTCTTC.